This TCR beta chain originates from a study of shared clonotypes between healthy human individuals. This CDR3 is 13 amino acids long. V lost 2 bases and J lost 2, with 6 bases in between. Per the germline V gene, CDR1 is SGHTA and CDR2 is FQGTGA. Every immunoSEQ plate was one replicate of a subset's evenly spread DNA. Sequencing was performed with immunoSEQ multiplex PCR; in TCRdb, only in-frame clones are kept and a portion is missing. The sample has approximately 500,000 clones; over 70% are singletons. This sequence joins TRBV7-3 and TRBJ1-1; D gene ambiguous. The sequence derives from a woman aged 40 to 50 in good health. Some clones in this sample may be carry-over from other donors' samples. Sequencing used PBMCs. CDR3 sequence reads: CASSLSGNTEAFF. CDR3 DNA sequence: TGTGCCAGCAGCTTATCCGGTAACACTGAAGCTTTCTTT.